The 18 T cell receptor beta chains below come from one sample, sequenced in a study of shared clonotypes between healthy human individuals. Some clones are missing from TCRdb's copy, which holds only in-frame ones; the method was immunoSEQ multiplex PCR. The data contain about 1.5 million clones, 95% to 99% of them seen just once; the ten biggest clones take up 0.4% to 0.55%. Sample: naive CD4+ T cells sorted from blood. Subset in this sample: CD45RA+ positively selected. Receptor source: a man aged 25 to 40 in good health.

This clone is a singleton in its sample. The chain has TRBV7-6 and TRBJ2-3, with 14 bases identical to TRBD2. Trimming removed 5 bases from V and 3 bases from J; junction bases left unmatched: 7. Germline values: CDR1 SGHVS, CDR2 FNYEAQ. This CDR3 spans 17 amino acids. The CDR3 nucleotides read TGTGCCAGCAGCCTCGGGACTAGCGGGAGTGCTACAGATACGCAGTATTTT. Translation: CASSLGTSGSATDTQYF.

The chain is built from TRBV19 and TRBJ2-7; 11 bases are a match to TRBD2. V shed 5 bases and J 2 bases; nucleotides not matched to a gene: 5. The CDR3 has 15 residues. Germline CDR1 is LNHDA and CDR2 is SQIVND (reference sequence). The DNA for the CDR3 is TGTGCCAGTAGTCGATTTAGCGGGAGGGCCTACGAGCAGTACTTC. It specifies CASSRFSGRAYEQYF.

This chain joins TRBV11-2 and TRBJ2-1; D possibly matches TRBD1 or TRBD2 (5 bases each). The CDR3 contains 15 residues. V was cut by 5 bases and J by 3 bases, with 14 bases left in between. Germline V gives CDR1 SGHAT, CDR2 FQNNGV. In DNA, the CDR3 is TGTGCCAGCAGCCGTCCGGGACGCCGCTACAATGAGCAGTTCTTC. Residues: CASSRPGRRYNEQFF.

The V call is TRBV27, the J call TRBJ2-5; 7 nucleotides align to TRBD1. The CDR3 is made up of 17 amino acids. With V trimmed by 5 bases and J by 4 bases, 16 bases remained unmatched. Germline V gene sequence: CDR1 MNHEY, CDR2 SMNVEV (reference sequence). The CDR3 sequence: CASSPTYEARGRETQYF. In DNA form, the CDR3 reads TGTGCCAGCAGTCCCACGTACGAAGCAAGGGGGCGAGAGACCCAGTACTTC.

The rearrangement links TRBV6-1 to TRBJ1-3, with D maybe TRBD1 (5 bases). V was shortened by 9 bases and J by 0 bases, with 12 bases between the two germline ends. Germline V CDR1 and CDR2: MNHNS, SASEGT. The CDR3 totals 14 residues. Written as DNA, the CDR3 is TGTGCCAGTTCCAAGGACAACTCTGGAAACACCATATATTTT. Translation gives CASSKDNSGNTIYF.

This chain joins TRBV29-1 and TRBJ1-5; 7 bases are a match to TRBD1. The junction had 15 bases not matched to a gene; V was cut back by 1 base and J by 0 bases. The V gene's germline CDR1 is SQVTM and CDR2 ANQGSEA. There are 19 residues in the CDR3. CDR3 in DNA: TGCAGCGTTGAAGGAAAGGGACAGCCAAGAGTGGATAGCAATCAGCCCCAGCATTTT. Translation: CSVEGKGQPRVDSNQPQHF.

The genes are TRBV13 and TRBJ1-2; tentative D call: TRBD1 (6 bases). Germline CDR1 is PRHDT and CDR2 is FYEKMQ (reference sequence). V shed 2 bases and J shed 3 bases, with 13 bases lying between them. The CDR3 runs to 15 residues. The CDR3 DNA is TGTGCCAGCAGCTTATGGCAGGGGTTAGACTATGGCTACACCTTC. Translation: CASSLWQGLDYGYTF.

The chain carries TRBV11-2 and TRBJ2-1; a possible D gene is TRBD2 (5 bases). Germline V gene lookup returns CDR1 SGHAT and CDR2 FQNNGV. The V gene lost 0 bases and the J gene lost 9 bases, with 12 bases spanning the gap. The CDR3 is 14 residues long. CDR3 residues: CASSLDPGSREQFF. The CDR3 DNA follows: TGTGCCAGCAGCTTAGATCCGGGGTCTCGTGAGCAGTTCTTC.

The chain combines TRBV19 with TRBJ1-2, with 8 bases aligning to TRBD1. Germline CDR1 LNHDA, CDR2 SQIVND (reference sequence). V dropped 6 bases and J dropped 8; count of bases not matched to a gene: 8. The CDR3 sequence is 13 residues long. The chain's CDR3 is CASSPDRVKGYTF. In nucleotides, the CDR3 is TGTGCCAGTAGCCCGGACAGGGTTAAGGGCTACACCTTC.

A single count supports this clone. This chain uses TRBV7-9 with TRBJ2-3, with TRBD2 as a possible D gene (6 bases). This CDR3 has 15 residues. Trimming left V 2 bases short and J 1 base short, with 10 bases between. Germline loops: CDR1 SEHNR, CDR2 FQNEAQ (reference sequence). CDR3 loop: CASSLFQRGTDTQYF. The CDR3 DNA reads TGTGCCAGCAGCTTATTTCAGCGGGGCACAGATACGCAGTATTTT. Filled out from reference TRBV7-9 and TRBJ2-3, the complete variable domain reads DTGVSQNPRHKITKRGQNVTFRCDPISEHNRLYWYRQTLGQGPEFLTYFQNEAQLEKSRLLSDRFSAERPKGSFSTLEIQRTEQGDSAMYLCASSLFQRGTDTQYFGPGTRLTVL.

DNA of the CDR3: TGTGCCAGCTCACCACTCGGACAGGGGAGCCACAATGAGCAGTTCTTC. Protein: CASSPLGQGSHNEQFF. The chain has TRBV18 and TRBJ2-1; 9 bases agree with TRBD1. Germline CDR1 reads KGHSH; CDR2 reads LQKENI. This CDR3 is 16 amino acids long. J was trimmed by 5 bases and V by 1 base; bases with no gene match: 6.

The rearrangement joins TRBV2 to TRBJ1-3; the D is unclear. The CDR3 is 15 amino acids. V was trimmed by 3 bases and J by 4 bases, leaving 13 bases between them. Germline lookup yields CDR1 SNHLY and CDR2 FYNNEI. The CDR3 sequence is CASSDFKGSGNTIYF. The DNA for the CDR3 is TGTGCCAGCAGTGACTTCAAAGGTTCGGGAAACACCATATATTTT. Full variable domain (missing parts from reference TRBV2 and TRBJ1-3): EPEVTQTPSHQVTQMGQEVILRCVPISNHLYFYWYRQILGQKVEFLVSFYNNEISEKSEIFDDQFSVERPDGSNFTLKIRSTKLEDSAMYFCASSDFKGSGNTIYFGEGSWLTVV.

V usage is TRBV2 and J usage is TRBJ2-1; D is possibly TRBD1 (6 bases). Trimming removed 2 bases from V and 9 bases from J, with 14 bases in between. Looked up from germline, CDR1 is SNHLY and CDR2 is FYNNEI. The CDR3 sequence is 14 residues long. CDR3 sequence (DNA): TGTGCCAGCAGTGAATCCAGGGGCCCAGGTGAGCAGTTCTTC. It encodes CASSESRGPGEQFF.

CDR3 DNA sequence: TGTGCCAGCAGTTCCCCCCCCACACAGGGGGCATCTTACGAGCAGTACTTC. Translation: CASSSPPTQGASYEQYF. The rearrangement uses TRBV28 and TRBJ2-7, with 9 bases aligning to TRBD1. This CDR3 contains 17 residues. From germline, CDR1 is MDHEN and CDR2 SYDVKM. Losses at the gene ends were 4 bases for V and 4 bases for J; bases not matched to a gene: 14.

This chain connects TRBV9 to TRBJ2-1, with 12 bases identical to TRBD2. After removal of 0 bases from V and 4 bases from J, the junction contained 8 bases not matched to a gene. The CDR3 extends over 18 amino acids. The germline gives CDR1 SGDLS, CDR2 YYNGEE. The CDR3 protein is CASSVGLAGEGIYNEQFF. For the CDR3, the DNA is TGTGCCAGCAGCGTAGGACTAGCGGGAGAGGGGATATACAATGAGCAGTTCTTC.

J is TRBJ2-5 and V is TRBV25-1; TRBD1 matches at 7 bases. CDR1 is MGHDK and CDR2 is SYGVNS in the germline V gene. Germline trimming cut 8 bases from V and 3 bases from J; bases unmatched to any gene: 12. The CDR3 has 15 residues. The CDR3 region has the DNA TGTGCCAGCGGACGGACAGGTGGTTCGGAAGAGACCCAGTACTTC. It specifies CASGRTGGSEETQYF.

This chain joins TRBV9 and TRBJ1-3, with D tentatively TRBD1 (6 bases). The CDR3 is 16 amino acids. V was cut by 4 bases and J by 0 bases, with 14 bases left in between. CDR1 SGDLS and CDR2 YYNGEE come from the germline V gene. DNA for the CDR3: TGTGCCAGCAGCACCCGGGGGGCGAACTCTGGAAACACCATATATTTT. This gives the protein CASSTRGANSGNTIYF.

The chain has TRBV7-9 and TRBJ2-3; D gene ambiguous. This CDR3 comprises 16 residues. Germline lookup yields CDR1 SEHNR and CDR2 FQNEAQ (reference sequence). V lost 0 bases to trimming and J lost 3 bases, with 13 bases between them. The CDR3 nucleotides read TGTGCCAGCAGCTTAGCGGCCAGATCTTGGACAGATACGCAGTATTTT. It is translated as CASSLAARSWTDTQYF.